Listed below are T cell receptor beta chains from one sample, sequenced in a study of blood T cell repertoires in COVID-19. This table comes from immunoSEQ multiplex PCR, and its TCRdb copy is limited to in-frame clones, with some not included. Among about 100,000 clones listed, around 86% were seen once. The sample was peripheral blood. The source of these receptors is a man aged 45-65 years with acute or convalescent COVID-19. The CDR3 runs from the conserved cysteine through the conserved F or W. The D gene is left open where the match is weak. Not all rows give a size; the values are once, few, many and, for expanded clones, a class.

CDR3 DNA | CDR3 protein | clone size | D gene | J gene | V gene
TGTGCCATCAATCTCGGACAGGGGGCGAAGAGTGGCTACACCTTC | CAINLGQGAKSGYTF | . | TRBD1 | TRBJ1-2 | TRBV10-3
TGTGCCAGCACTCGGGACAGGGGGAGCAATCAGCCCCAGCATTTT | CASTRDRGSNQPQHF | once | TRBD1 | TRBJ1-5 | TRBV2
TGTGCCAGCACTGGGACTAATACCTACGAGCAGTACTTC | CASTGTNTYEQYF | . | TRBD2 | TRBJ2-7 | TRBV12-3/TRBV12-4
TGTGCCAGTAGGGAGACAGGGGGCGCGTATCAGCCCCAGCATTTT | CASRETGGAYQPQHF | . | TRBD1 | TRBJ1-5 | TRBV19
TGTGCCAGCAGCTCCTTTGACAGGAATGAAAAACTGTTTTTT | CASSSFDRNEKLFF | . | . | TRBJ1-4 | TRBV5-6
TGTGCCAGTCGACTAGCGGGGTTTCAATACAATGAGCAGTTCTTC | CASRLAGFQYNEQFF | . | TRBD2 | TRBJ2-1 | TRBV19
TGTGCCAGCAGCCGAGACAGGGGTAGCAATCAGCCCCAGCATTTT | CASSRDRGSNQPQHF | . | TRBD1 | TRBJ1-5 | TRBV5-5
TGCGCCAGCAGCTTGGAGGAGGGCGCTTCACCCCTCCACTTT | CASSLEEGASPLHF | . | . | TRBJ1-6 | TRBV5-1
TGCGCCAGCAGTCCGAACGAGATGAACACTGAAGCTTTCTTT | CASSPNEMNTEAFF | . | . | TRBJ1-1 | TRBV4-1
TGTGCCAGCAGCAGGGACTCCTCCTACGAGCAGTACTTC | CASSRDSSYEQYF | . | . | TRBJ2-7 | TRBV7-9
TGTGCCACCAGTGAGGGTAGCGGGAGGGCCGACACCGGGGAGCTGTTTTTT | CATSEGSGRADTGELFF | . | TRBD2 | TRBJ2-2 | TRBV24-1
TGTGCCAGTACCCTCGGGACAGGAGCCTCGGGGACCGGGGAGCTGTTTTTT | CASTLGTGASGTGELFF | . | TRBD1 | TRBJ2-2 | TRBV19
TGTGCCAGCAGCCAAAGGGCTAGCGGGAGTTCTGATGAGCAGTTCTTC | CASSQRASGSSDEQFF | . | TRBD2 | TRBJ2-1 | TRBV14
TGTGCCAGCAGCTTATCCGACGGGGGAAACATTCAGTACTTC | CASSLSDGGNIQYF | . | . | TRBJ2-4 | TRBV7-8
TGTGCCAGCACCCCGGGACTAGCGGTCAACTACGAGCAGTACTTC | CASTPGLAVNYEQYF | . | TRBD2 | TRBJ2-7 | TRBV5-5
TGTGCCAGCTGCCGAGGGTCAGGCACTGAAGCTTTCTTT | CASCRGSGTEAFF | . | . | TRBJ1-1 | TRBV6-5
TGTGCCAGCAGTTACTCGGGACAGGGGTTCCAAGAGACCCAGTACTTC | CASSYSGQGFQETQYF | . | TRBD1 | TRBJ2-5 | TRBV6-6
TGCGCCAGCAGCCAACGACAGGAACCAAGCTCTGGGGCCAACGTCCTGACTTTC | CASSQRQEPSSGANVLTF | once | . | TRBJ2-6 | TRBV4-1
TGCAGCGTTGACTTGGCAGGGGATGAAAAACTGTTTTTT | CSVDLAGDEKLFF | once | . | TRBJ1-4 | TRBV29-1
TGTGCCAGTCAGTACGAGCAGTACTTC | CASQYEQYF | once | . | TRBJ2-7 | TRBV28
TGTGCCAGCAGTTTTGTAAGGGGAAGCAATCAGCCCCAGCATTTT | CASSFVRGSNQPQHF | . | . | TRBJ1-5 | TRBV28
TGTGCCAGCGGAGCGGGAATCTCCTACGAGCAGTACTTC | CASGAGISYEQYF | once | TRBD2 | TRBJ2-7 | TRBV6-5
TGTGCCAGCAGCCCTGGAAGTTGGGCCTATGGCTACACCTTC | CASSPGSWAYGYTF | . | . | TRBJ1-2 | TRBV3-1/TRBV3-2
TGTGCCAGCAGCCCTAGGGGTAGGGCCAACATAAACTACAATGAGCAGTTCTTC | CASSPRGRANINYNEQFF | . | . | TRBJ2-1 | TRBV7-8
TGTGCCAGCAGCTCTCCGGGACAGGTTAATTCACCCCTCCACTTT | CASSSPGQVNSPLHF | once | TRBD1 | TRBJ1-6 | TRBV11-2